A single sample gave rise to the 18 T cell receptor beta chains below, sequenced in a study of T-cell reconstitution after alpha-beta-depleted transplantation in children. TCRbeta library construction was performed incorporating unique molecular identifiers. TCRdb processed the PCR reads anew with MiXCR; each CDR3 protein has one entry. The sample holds about 900,000 distinct CDR3 sequences, roughly 29% seen once. The sequences come from PBMCs, mostly from graft donor cells, collected 360 days after TCRalphabeta/CD19-depleted stem cell transplant. These receptors all come from a boy younger than two who had a stem cell transplant for SCID, so the T cells may come from the graft donor.

The V gene is TRBV6-5, the J gene TRBJ2-2; D is unresolved. V was shortened by 7 bases and J by 2 bases, with 17 bases between the two germline ends. CDR1 is MNHEY, CDR2 SVGAGI, per germline. This CDR3 is 16 amino acids long. The CDR3 DNA follows: TGTGCCAGCATTTCGAAGGGAAACCTAAACACCGGGGAGCTGTTTTTT. Translated, it gives CASISKGNLNTGELFF.

This clonotype came up many times. The CDR3 DNA reads as TGTGCCAGCAGCCGCGGACTAGCGGGGGGAAACACCGGGGAGCTGTTTTTT. The encoded protein is CASSRGLAGGNTGELFF. The chain joins TRBV7-6 to TRBJ2-2, with 14 bases identical to TRBD2. This CDR3 spans 17 amino acids. V shed 5 bases and J 2 bases; nucleotides not matched to a gene: 4. Per the germline V gene, CDR1 is SGHVS and CDR2 is FNYEAQ.

The rearrangement links TRBV3-1 to TRBJ1-2, with 9 nucleotides matching TRBD1. Per the germline V gene, CDR1 is LGHDT and CDR2 is YNNKEL (reference sequence). Losses at the gene ends were 2 bases for V and 4 bases for J; bases not matched to a gene: 8. The CDR3 spans 16 residues. For the CDR3, the DNA is TGTGCCAGCAGCCAAAAGGGCCAGACAGGGGGCTATGGCTACACCTTC. Translating gives CASSQKGQTGGYGYTF.

This clonotype was seen a few times. This chain joins TRBV5-1 and TRBJ2-4, with TRBD2 as a possible D gene (5 bases). V gave up 0 bases and J gave up 0 bases, with 7 bases separating them. Germline V gene lookup returns CDR1 SGHRS and CDR2 YFSETQ. This CDR3 is 15 amino acids long. As DNA, the CDR3 is TGCGCCAGCAGCTTGGCCGGGATAGCCAAAAACATTCAGTACTTC. This codes for CASSLAGIAKNIQYF. The whole variable domain, filled in from reference TRBV5-1 and TRBJ2-4, reads KAGVTQTPRYLIKTRGQQVTLSCSPISGHRSVSWYQQTPGQGLQFLFEYFSETQRNKGNFPGRFSGRQFSNSRSEMNVSTLELGDSALYLCASSLAGIAKNIQYFGAGTRLSVL.

In its sample, this clonotype was seen a few times. The gene calls are TRBV12-3 or TRBV12-4 and TRBJ2-5; 10 bases are a match to TRBD1. There are 15 residues in the CDR3. V trimming: 6 bases; J trimming: 5 bases; junction bases outside the gene matches: 9. CDR3 protein: CASRPDGTGAETQYF. The CDR3 DNA reads TGTGCCAGCAGACCGGATGGGACAGGGGCTGAGACCCAGTACTTC.

The chain is built from TRBV2 and TRBJ2-5; D perhaps matches TRBD2 (5 bases). Germline loops: CDR1 SNHLY, CDR2 FYNNEI. This CDR3 is built from 13 residues. V dropped 7 bases and J dropped 10 bases, with 19 bases sitting between them. CDR3 nucleotide sequence: TGTGCCAGCATTGTTGGGTGGCAGGAGGTCCAGTACTTC. Its translation: CASIVGWQEVQYF.

This chain connects TRBV28 to TRBJ2-5, with D possibly TRBD1 on 6 matching bases. Germline V gene data show CDR1 as MDHEN and CDR2 as SYDVKM. V gave up 3 bases and J gave up 7 bases, with 21 bases separating them. The CDR3 loop spans 16 amino acids. CDR3 region: CASSLDSLGGWGTQYF. Here the CDR3 DNA reads TGTGCCAGCAGTTTGGACAGCTTAGGAGGTTGGGGGACCCAGTACTTC.

This clonotype showed up just a few times. The V and J genes are TRBV7-9 and TRBJ2-1; 10 bases align to TRBD1. After removal of 3 bases from V and 5 bases from J, the junction contained 4 bases not matched to a gene. Per the germline V gene, CDR1 is SEHNR and CDR2 is FQNEAQ (reference sequence). This CDR3 contains 15 residues. In nucleotides, the CDR3 is TGTGCCAGCAGCTTCGGGACAGGGGTCCACAATGAGCAGTTCTTC. Protein sequence: CASSFGTGVHNEQFF.

This clonotype was detected only a few times. The genes are TRBV7-3 and TRBJ2-2, with D perhaps being TRBD1 or TRBD2 (5 bases each). V dropped 5 bases and J dropped 3 bases, with 10 bases sitting between them. CDR3 length: 14 residues. The V gene's germline CDR1 is SGHTA and CDR2 FQGTGA. The CDR3 DNA is TGTGCCAGCAGCCCGCCGGGACACACCGGGGAGCTGTTTTTT. It encodes CASSPPGHTGELFF.

The CDR3 protein is CASSQDRIGVGTQYF. CDR3 sequence (DNA): TGTGCCAGCAGCCAAGATAGAATCGGCGTGGGGACCCAGTACTTC. The rearrangement links TRBV14 to TRBJ2-5, with D uncertain. Germline CDR1 reads SGHDN; CDR2 reads FVKESK. The V and J ends lost 0 bases and 7 bases respectively, with 15 bases between them. CDR3 length equals 15 residues. Supplemented by reference TRBV14 and TRBJ2-5, the full variable domain reads EAGVTQFPSHSVIEKGQTVTLRCDPISGHDNLYWYRRVMGKEIKFLLHFVKESKQDESGMPNNRFLAERTGGTYSTLKVQPAELEDSGVYFCASSQDRIGVGTQYFGPGTRLLVL.

The CDR3 here is CSASVGLPQYF. CDR3 bases: TGCAGTGCCTCAGTGGGGCTTCCCCAGTACTTC. The rearrangement links TRBV20-1 to TRBJ2-5; D is perhaps TRBD1 (5 bases). CDR3 length: 11 amino acids. Germline V gives CDR1 DFQATT, CDR2 SNEGSKA (reference sequence). V lost 6 bases, J lost 9 bases, and 14 bases lay in between.

This clonotype was counted a few times. The chain couples TRBV29-1 to TRBJ2-2; 7 bases are a match to TRBD1. This CDR3 has 13 residues. Germline CDR1 is SQVTM and CDR2 is ANQGSEA. Trimming took 7 bases from V and 0 from J; bases not matched to a gene: 2. CDR3 in DNA: TGCAGCGGTGGGACAGCGAACACCGGGGAGCTGTTTTTT. This sequence encodes CSGGTANTGELFF.

The chain uses TRBV27 and TRBJ2-7; 7 bases are a match to TRBD1. V trimming: 5 bases; J trimming: 2 bases; junction bases outside the gene matches: 6. The CDR3 has 14 residues. The V gene's germline CDR1 is MNHEY and CDR2 SMNVEV (reference sequence). The CDR3 nucleotides are TGTGCCAGCAGTCCGCAGGGGGTACCCTACGAGCAGTACTTC. Amino acid sequence: CASSPQGVPYEQYF.

The chain combines TRBV4-2 with TRBJ2-1; 10 bases align to TRBD1. The ends lost 4 bases at V and 6 bases at J; junction bases unmatched: 15. The CDR3 has 18 residues. CDR1 is LGHNA, CDR2 YNFKEQ, per germline. CDR3 sequence: CASSRARLRDRGTNEQFF. The CDR3 DNA reads TGTGCCAGCAGCCGCGCCAGACTCCGGGACAGGGGTACCAATGAGCAGTTCTTC.

This clonotype was observed a handful of times. The chain uses TRBV12-3 or TRBV12-4 and TRBJ1-1; 9 bases are shared with TRBD1. The CDR3 runs 15 residues. The J segment lost 1 base and the V segment lost 6 bases, leaving 6 bases of the junction unmatched. The CDR3 DNA sequence: TGTGCCAGCAGGGGACAGGGAGGCGGGAACACTGAAGCTTTCTTT. It yields the protein CASRGQGGGNTEAFF.

The chain combines TRBV20-1 with TRBJ1-5; D is ambiguous. The germline CDR1 and CDR2 sequences are DFQATT and SNEGSKA (reference sequence). V lost 4 bases and J lost 4, with 11 bases in between. This CDR3 contains 13 residues. CDR3 sequence (DNA): TGCAGTGCTACCGCCCTCTCTAATCAGCCCCAGCATTTT. This encodes CSATALSNQPQHF.

The CDR3 sequence is CASSLVLGTGQGRGNEQFF. CDR3 coding DNA: TGTGCCAGCAGCTTAGTGTTGGGGACGGGACAGGGAAGGGGCAATGAGCAGTTCTTC. The gene calls are TRBV7-8 and TRBJ2-1, with 9 bases that match TRBD1. The CDR3 has 19 amino acids. Per the germline V gene, CDR1 is SGHVS and CDR2 is FQNEAQ. With 1 base clipped from V and 6 bases from J, the junction kept 16 bases outside the gene matches. Complete variable domain (other parts from reference TRBV7-8 and TRBJ2-1): GAGVSQSPRYKVAKRGQDVALRCDPISGHVSLFWYQQALGQGPEFLTYFQNEAQLDKSGLPSDRFFAERPEGSVSTLKIQRTQQEDSAVYLCASSLVLGTGQGRGNEQFFGPGTRLTVL.

In its sample, this clonotype was seen a few times. The J gene is TRBJ2-1, the V gene TRBV5-1; TRBD2 matches at 10 bases. The CDR3 length is 15 residues. Germline CDR1 SGHRS, CDR2 YFSETQ. The trim removed 2 bases at V and 8 bases at J, leaving 7 bases unmatched. CDR3 in amino acids: CASSFKRGGLDEQFF. The CDR3 bases are TGCGCCAGCAGCTTCAAGCGGGGGGGGTTGGATGAGCAGTTCTTC. Full variable domain (rest looked up from reference TRBV5-1 and TRBJ2-1): KAGVTQTPRYLIKTRGQQVTLSCSPISGHRSVSWYQQTPGQGLQFLFEYFSETQRNKGNFPGRFSGRQFSNSRSEMNVSTLELGDSALYLCASSFKRGGLDEQFFGPGTRLTVL.